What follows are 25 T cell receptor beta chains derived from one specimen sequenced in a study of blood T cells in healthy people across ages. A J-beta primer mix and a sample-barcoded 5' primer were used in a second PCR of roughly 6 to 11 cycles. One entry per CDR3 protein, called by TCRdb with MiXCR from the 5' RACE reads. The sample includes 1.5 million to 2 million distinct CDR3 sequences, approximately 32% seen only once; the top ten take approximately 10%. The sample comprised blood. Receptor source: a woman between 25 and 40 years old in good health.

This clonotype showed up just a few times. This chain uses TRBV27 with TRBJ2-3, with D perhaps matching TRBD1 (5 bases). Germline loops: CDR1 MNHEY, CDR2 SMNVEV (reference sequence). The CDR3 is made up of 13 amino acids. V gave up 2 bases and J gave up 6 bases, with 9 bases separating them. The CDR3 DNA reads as TGTGCCAGCAGTTTAAAGGGGCGGGATACGCAGTATTTT. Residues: CASSLKGRDTQYF.

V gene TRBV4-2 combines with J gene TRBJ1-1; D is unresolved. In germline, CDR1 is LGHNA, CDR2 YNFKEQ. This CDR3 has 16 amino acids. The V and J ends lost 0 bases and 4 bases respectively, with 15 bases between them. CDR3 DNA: TGTGCCAGCAGCCAAGATTTTACGACTCGGGGCACTGAAGCTTTCTTT. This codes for CASSQDFTTRGTEAFF.

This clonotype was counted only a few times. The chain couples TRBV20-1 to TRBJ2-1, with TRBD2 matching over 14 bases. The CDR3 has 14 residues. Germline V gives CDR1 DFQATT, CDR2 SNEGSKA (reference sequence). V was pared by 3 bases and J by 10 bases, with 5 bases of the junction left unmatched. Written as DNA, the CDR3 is TGCAGTGCTAGGACTAGCGGGGGGGCGCAGGAGCAGTTCTTC. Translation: CSARTSGGAQEQFF.

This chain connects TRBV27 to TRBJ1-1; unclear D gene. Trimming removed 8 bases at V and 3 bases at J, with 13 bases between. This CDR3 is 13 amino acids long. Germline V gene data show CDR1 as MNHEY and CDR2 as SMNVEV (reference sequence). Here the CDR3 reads CASGKMEDTEAFF. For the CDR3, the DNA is TGTGCCAGCGGTAAGATGGAGGACACTGAAGCTTTCTTT.

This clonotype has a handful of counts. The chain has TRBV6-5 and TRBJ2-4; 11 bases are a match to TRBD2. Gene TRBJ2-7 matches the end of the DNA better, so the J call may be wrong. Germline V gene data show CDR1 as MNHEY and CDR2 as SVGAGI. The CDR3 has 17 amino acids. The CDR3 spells CASTSLAGGPGFYEQYF. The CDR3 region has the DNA TGTGCCAGCACTTCTTTAGCGGGGGGGCCGGGATTTTACGAGCAGTACTTC.

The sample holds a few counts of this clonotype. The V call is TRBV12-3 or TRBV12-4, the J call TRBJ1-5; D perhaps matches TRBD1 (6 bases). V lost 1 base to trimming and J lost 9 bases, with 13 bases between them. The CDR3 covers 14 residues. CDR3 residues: CASSLGEGVGPQHF. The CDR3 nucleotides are TGTGCCAGCAGTTTAGGGGAGGGGGTTGGGCCCCAGCATTTT.

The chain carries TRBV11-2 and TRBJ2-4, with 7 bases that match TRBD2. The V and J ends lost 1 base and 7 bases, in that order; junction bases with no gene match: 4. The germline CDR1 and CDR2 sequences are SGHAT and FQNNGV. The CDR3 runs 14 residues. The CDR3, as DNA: TGTGCCAGCAGCTTAGCATCCGGGGGGAACATTCAGTACTTC. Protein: CASSLASGGNIQYF.

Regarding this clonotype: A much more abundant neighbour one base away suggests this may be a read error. DNA of the CDR3: TGCAGTGTCTTTCGGCAGGACACTGAAGCTTTCTTT. Amino acids: CSVFRQDTEAFF. The J gene is TRBJ1-1, the V gene TRBV20-1; D unresolved. The germline CDR1 and CDR2 sequences are DFQATT and SNEGSKA (reference sequence). V dropped 7 bases and J dropped 3 bases, with 12 bases sitting between them. The CDR3 has 12 residues.

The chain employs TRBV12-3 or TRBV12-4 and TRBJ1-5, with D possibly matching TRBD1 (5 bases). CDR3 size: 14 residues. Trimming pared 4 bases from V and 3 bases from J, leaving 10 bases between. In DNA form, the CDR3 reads TGTGCCAGCAGTTATGGGACGGACAATCAGCCCCAGCATTTT. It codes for CASSYGTDNQPQHF.

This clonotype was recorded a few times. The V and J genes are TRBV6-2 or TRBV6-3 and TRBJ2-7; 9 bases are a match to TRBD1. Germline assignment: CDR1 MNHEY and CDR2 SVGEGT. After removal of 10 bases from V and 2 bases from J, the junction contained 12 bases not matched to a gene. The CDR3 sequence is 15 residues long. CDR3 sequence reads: CAITSGTGIPYEQYF. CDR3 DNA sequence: TGTGCCATCACTTCCGGGACAGGGATTCCCTACGAGCAGTACTTC.

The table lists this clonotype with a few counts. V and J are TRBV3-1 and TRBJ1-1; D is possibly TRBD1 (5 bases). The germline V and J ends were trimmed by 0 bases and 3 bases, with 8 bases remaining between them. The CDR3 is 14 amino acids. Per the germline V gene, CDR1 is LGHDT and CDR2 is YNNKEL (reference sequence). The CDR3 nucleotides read TGTGCCAGCAGCCAAGACGTACAGGACACTGAAGCTTTCTTT. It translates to CASSQDVQDTEAFF.

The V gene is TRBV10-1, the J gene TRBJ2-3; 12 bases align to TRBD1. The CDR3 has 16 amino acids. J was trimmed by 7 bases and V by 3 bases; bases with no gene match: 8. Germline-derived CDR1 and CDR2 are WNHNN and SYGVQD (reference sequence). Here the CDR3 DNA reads TGCGCCAGCAGTGATCCCGGGACAGGGGGCTTCTATACGCAGTATTTT. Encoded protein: CASSDPGTGGFYTQYF.

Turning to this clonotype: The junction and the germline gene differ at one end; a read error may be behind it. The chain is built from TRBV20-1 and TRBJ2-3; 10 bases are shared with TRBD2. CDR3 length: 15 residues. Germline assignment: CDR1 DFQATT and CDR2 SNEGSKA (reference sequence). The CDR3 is CSASPAGGLTDTQYF. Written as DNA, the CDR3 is TGCAGCGCTAGCCCAGCGGGGGGGCTTACAGATACGCAGTATTTT.

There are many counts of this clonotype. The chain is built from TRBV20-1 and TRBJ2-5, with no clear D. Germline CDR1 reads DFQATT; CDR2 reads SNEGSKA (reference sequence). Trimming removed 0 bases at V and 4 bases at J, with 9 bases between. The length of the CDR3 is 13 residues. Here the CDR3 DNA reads TGCAGTGCTAGAGATTTGGCGTTAGAGACCCAGTACTTC. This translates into CSARDLALETQYF.

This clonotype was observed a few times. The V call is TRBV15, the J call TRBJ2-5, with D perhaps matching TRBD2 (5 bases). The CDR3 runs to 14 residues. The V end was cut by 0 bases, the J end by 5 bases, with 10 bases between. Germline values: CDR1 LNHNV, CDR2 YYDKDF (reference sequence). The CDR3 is CATSREADRETQYF. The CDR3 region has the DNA TGTGCCACCAGCAGAGAAGCGGACCGGGAGACCCAGTACTTC.

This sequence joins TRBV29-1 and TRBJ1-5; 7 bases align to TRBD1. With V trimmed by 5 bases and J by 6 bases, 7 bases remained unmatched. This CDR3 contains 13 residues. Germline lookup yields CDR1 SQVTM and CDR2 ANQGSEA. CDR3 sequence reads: CSVSTGEPQPQHF. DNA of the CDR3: TGCAGCGTTTCAACAGGGGAGCCTCAGCCCCAGCATTTT.

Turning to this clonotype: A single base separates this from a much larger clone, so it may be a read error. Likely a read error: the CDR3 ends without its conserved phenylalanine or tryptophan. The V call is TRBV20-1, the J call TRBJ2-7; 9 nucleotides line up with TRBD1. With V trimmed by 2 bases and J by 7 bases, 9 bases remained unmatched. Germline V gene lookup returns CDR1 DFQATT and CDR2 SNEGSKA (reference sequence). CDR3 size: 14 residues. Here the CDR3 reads CSARPGQGLWEQYL. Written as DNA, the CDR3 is TGCAGTGCTAGACCGGGACAGGGATTATGGGAGCAGTACTTA.

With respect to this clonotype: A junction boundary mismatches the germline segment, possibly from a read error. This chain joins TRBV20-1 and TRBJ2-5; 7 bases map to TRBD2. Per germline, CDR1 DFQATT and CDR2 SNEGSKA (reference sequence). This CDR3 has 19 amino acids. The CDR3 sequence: CSARDPSGSVLVYQEAQYF. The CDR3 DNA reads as TGCAGTGCTAGAGATCCTAGCGGATCCGTTCTAGTCTACCAAGAGGCCCAGTACTTC.

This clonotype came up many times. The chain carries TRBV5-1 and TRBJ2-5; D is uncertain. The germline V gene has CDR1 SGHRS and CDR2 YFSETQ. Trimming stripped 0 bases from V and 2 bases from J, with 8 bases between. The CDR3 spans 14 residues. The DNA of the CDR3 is TGCGCCAGCAGCTTGGGAAGGGCACAAGAGACCCAGTACTTC. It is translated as CASSLGRAQETQYF.

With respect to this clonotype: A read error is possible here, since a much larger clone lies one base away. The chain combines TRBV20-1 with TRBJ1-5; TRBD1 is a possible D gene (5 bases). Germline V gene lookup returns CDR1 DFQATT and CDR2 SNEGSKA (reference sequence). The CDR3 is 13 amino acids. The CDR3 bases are TGCAGTGTGAGGGGCAGGGCTCATCAGCTCCAGCATTTT. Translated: CSVRGRAHQLQHF.

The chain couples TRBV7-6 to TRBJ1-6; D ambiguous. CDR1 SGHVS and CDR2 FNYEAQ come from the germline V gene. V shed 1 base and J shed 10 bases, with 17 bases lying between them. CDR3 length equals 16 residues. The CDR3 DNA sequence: TGTGCCAGCAGCTTAGACCGCGCAGGCCTGGGATCACCCCTCCACTTT. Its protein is CASSLDRAGLGSPLHF.

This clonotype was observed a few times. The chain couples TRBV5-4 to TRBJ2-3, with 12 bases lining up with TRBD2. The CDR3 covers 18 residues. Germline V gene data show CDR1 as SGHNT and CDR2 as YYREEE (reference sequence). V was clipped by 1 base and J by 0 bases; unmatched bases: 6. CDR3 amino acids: CASSLRGLAGVSTDTQYF. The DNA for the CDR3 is TGTGCCAGCAGCTTGCGGGGACTAGCGGGCGTCAGCACAGATACGCAGTATTTT.

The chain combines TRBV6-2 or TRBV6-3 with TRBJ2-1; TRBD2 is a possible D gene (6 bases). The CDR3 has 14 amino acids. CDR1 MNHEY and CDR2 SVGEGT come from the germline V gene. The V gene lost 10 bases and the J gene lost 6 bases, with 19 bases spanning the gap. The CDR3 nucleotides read TGTGCCATCCAACAGACTAGTCCCACCAATGAGCAGTTCTTC. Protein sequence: CAIQQTSPTNEQFF.

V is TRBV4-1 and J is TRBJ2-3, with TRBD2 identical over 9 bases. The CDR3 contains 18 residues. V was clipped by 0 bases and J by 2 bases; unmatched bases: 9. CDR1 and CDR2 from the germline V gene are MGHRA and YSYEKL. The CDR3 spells CASSQDAGGTVITDTQYF. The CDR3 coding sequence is TGCGCCAGCAGCCAAGATGCGGGGGGGACCGTAATCACAGATACGCAGTATTTT.

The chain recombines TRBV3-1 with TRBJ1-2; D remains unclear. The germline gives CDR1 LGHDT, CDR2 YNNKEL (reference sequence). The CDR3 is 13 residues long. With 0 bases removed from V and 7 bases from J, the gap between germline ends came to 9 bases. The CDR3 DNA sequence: TGTGCCAGCAGCCAAGAAACCGGTCGTGGCTACACCTTC. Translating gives CASSQETGRGYTF.